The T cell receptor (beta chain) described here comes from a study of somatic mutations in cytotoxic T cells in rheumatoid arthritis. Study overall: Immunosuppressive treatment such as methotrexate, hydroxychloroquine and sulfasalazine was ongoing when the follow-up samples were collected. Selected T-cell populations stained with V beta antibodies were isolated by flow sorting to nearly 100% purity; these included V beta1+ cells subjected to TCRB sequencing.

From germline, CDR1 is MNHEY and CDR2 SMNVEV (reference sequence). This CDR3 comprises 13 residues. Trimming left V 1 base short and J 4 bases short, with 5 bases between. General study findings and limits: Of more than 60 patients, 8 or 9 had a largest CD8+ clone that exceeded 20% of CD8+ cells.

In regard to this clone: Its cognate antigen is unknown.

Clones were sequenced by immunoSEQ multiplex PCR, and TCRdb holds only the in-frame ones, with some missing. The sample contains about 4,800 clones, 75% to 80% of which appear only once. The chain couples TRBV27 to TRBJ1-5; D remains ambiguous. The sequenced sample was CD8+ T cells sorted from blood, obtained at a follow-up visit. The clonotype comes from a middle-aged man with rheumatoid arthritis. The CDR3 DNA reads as TGTGCCAGCAGTTTATTTATTAATCAGCCCCAGCATTTT. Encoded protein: CASSLFINQPQHF.